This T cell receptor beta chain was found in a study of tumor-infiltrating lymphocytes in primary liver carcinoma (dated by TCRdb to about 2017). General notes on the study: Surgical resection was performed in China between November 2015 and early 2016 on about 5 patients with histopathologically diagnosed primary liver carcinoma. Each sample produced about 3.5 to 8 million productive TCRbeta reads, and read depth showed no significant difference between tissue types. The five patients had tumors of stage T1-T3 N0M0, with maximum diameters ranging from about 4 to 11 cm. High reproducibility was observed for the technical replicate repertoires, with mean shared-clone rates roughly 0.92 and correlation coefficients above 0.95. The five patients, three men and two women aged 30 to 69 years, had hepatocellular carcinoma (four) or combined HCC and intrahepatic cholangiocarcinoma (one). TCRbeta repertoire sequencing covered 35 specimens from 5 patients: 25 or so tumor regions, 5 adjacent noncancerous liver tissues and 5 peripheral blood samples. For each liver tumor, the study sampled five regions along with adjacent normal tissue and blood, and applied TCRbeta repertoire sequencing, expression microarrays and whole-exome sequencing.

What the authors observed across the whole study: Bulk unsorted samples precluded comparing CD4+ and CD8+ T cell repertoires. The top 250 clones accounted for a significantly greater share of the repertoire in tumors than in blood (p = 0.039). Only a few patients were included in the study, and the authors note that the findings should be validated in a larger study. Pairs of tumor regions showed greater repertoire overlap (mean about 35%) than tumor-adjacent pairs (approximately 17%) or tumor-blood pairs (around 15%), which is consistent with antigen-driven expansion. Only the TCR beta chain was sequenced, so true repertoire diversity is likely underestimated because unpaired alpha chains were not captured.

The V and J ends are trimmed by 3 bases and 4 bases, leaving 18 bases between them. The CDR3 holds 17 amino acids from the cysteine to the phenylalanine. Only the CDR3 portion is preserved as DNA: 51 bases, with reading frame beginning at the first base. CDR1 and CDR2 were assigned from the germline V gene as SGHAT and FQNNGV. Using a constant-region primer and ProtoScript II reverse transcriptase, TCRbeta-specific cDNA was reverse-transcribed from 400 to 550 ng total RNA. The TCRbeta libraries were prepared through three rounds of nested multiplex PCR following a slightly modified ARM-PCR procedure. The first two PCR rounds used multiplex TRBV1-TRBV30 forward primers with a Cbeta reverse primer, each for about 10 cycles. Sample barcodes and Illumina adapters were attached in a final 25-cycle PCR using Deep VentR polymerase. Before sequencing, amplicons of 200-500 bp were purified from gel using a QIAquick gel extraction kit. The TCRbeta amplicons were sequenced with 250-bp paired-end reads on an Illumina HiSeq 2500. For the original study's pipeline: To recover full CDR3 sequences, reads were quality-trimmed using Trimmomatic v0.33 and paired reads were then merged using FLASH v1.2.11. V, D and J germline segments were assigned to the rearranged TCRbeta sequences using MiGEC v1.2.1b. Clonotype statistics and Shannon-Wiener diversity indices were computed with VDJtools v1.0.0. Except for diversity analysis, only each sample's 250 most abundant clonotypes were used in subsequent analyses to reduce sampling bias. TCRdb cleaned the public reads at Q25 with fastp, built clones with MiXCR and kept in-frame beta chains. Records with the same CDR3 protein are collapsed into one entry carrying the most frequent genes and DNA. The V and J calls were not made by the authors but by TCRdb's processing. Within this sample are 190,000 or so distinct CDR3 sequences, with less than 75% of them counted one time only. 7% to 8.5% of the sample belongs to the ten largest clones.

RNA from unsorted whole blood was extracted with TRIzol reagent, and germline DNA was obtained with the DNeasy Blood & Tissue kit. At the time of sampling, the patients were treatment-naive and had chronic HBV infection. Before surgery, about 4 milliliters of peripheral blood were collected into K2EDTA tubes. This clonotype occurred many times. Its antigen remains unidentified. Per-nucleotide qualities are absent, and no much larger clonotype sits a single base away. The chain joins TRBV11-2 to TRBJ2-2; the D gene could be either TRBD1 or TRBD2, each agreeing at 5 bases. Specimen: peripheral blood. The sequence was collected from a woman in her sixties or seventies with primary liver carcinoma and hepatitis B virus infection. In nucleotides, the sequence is TGTGCCAGCAGCTTTATTAGGGTAGTGAGGGGCACCGGGGAGCTGTTTTTT. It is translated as CASSFIRVVRGTGELFF.